The entry that follows covers one T cell receptor (beta chain) sequence. Its antigen is not identified. This sample stems from a study of response to subunit inactivated influenza vaccine. Germline-derived CDR1 and CDR2 are SGDLS and YYNGEE. This CDR3 region has 14 residues. Trimming took 0 bases from V and 7 from J, leaving 11 bases between them. MiXCR, applied by TCRdb to the RT-PCR reads, yields one record per CDR3 protein. Of 530,000 or so distinct CDR3 sequences detected, about 10% appear once; the ten largest clones hold 10%. General observations from the study: Few additional T cells are recruited per seasonal influenza vaccination, authors suggested.

The source of this sequence is a man aged 50 to 60 who received an inactivated influenza vaccine. Sequencing was performed on PBMCs from blood, taken on the day of vaccination. The chain carries TRBV9 and TRBJ2-1; TRBD2 might be the D (6 bases). The CDR3 DNA follows: TGTGCCAGCAGCGTAGCCGTCGGGGGTAATGAGCAGTTCTTC. Translated: CASSVAVGGNEQFF. The full variable domain, rest sourced from reference TRBV9 and TRBJ2-1, is DSGVTQTPKHLITATGQRVTLRCSPRSGDLSVYWYQQSLDQGLQFLIQYYNGEERAKGNILERFSAQQFPDLHSELNLSSLELGDSALYFCASSVAVGGNEQFFGPGTRLTVL.